This T cell receptor (beta chain) is from a study of blood T cell repertoires in COVID-19. Study in general: From the United States, Italy and Spain came samples of acute and convalescent COVID-19.

Sequencing used immunoSEQ multiplex PCR; TCRdb keeps in-frame clones, though not all of them. The sample includes about 370,000 clones, more than 70% of them seen just once. The sample holds one count of this clone. The specimen was peripheral blood. The sequence came from a woman in her twenties or thirties with COVID-19, enrolled during active disease.

The CDR3 DNA follows: TGTGCCAGCACTCCCCTTGGGGGGGGAAAGGACGAGCAGTACTTC. This codes for CASTPLGGGKDEQYF. The chain recombines TRBV28 with TRBJ2-7; 7 positions match TRBD2. This CDR3 comprises 15 residues. J lost 5 bases, V lost 7 bases, and 14 bases had no gene match. Germline assignment: CDR1 MDHEN and CDR2 SYDVKM.